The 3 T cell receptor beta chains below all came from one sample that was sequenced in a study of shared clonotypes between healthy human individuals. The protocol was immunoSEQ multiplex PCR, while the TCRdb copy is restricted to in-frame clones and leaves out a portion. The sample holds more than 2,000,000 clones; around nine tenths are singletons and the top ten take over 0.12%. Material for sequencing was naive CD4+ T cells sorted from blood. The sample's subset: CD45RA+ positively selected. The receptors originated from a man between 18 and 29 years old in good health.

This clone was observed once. Written as DNA, the CDR3 is TGTGCCTGGAATCTCGCGGGGAATCAGCCCCAGCATTTT. Translating it yields CAWNLAGNQPQHF. The J gene is TRBJ1-5, the V gene TRBV30; D is unclear. Trimming removed 4 bases from V and 4 bases from J, with 11 bases in between. The germline V gene has CDR1 GTSNPN and CDR2 SVGIG (reference sequence). The CDR3 runs 13 residues.

The CDR3 DNA is TGTGCCAGCAGGGATCGGGGGGAGAATTCACCCCTCCACTTT. Translated, it gives CASRDRGENSPLHF. This rearrangement joins TRBV6-6 to TRBJ1-6; tentatively, D is TRBD1 (5 bases). Trimming left V 6 bases short and J 7 bases short, with 13 bases between. CDR1 and CDR2 (germline): MNHNY, SVGAGI (reference sequence). The CDR3 totals 14 residues.

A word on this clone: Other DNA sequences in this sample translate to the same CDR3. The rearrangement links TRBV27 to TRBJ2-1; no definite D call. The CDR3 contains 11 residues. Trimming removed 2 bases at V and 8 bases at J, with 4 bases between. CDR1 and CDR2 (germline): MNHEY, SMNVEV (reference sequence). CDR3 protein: CASSLRDEQFF. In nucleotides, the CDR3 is TGTGCCAGCAGTTTAAGGGATGAGCAGTTCTTC.